These 5 T cell receptor beta chains share one sample of origin, sequenced in a study of cytomegalovirus exposure and HLA in healthy donors. The PCR ran on 60 Vbeta and 13 Jbeta primers. TCRdb keeps only in-frame clones here, not all; method: immunoSEQ multiplex PCR. Of roughly 120,000 clones in the sample, around three quarters were seen once. The sequencing sample was made of PBMCs. The source is a man aged 18 to 35 in good health and CMV-seropositive.

In its sample, this clone was seen a few times. The CDR3 loop is CASSMGAHTDTQYF. Here the CDR3 DNA reads TGTGCCAGCAGCATGGGGGCCCACACAGATACGCAGTATTTT. V and J are TRBV5-6 and TRBJ2-3; D might be TRBD1 (6 bases). The length of the CDR3 is 14 residues. Germline values: CDR1 SGHDT, CDR2 YYEEEE. V lost 4 bases to trimming and J lost 2 bases, with 11 bases between them.

CDR3 loop: CASSRLVTYEQYF. In nucleotides, the CDR3 is TGTGCCAGCAGTAGACTAGTCACCTACGAGCAGTACTTC. The rearrangement uses TRBV5-8 and TRBJ2-7, with D perhaps matching TRBD2 (6 bases). This CDR3 spans 13 amino acids. Trimming pared 5 bases from V and 2 bases from J, leaving 11 bases between. CDR1 and CDR2 from the germline V gene are SGHTS and YDEGEE.

The table lists this clone with a count of one. The V gene is TRBV27, the J gene TRBJ2-5; D call uncertain. Between the trimmed V and J ends, which lost 2 bases and 9 bases, there was a span of 13 bases. Germline CDR1 MNHEY, CDR2 SMNVEV (reference sequence). This CDR3 is built from 13 residues. CDR3 nucleotides: TGTGCCAGCAGTTTAAACCCCCAGAGCGCCCAGTACTTC. Amino acids: CASSLNPQSAQYF.

J is TRBJ1-3 and V is TRBV7-9, with D hard to call. This CDR3 is 13 amino acids long. The ends were cut back, 5 bases at V and 7 bases at J, with 12 bases in the middle. The germline CDR1 and CDR2 sequences are SEHNR and FQNEAQ (reference sequence). In nucleotides, the CDR3 is TGTGCCAGCAGCCTATCAAACCGCAACACCATATATTTT. It codes for CASSLSNRNTIYF.

A single count supports this clone. This chain joins TRBV9 and TRBJ2-1; 10 bases are shared with TRBD2. CDR1 SGDLS and CDR2 YYNGEE come from the germline V gene. This CDR3 spans 15 amino acids. With 1 base clipped from V and 8 bases from J, the junction kept 6 bases outside the gene matches. This CDR3 is CASSVSGRAGDEQFF. CDR3 in DNA: TGTGCCAGCAGCGTAAGCGGGAGGGCCGGAGATGAGCAGTTCTTC.